This T cell receptor (beta chain) was profiled in a study of human T cells and chemical hapten exposure. Study context: Among samples, TCR yields varied mainly because of small differences in pooled library volume. Study outcomes and limitations: TCRs at high frequency, those above 1 in 1000, did not change with DPC sensitization.

V trimming: 4 bases; J trimming: 7 bases; junction bases outside the gene matches: 12. The CDR3 is 16 amino acids. Per germline, CDR1 LGHNA and CDR2 YNFKEQ. The library tagged each cDNA molecule with unique molecular identifiers. Under the authors' procedure: Individual samples carried between about 20,000 and 700,000 TCRs, with more than 95,000 as the median. TCRdb re-derived calls from the RACE reads in MiXCR, one entry per CDR3 protein. The authors' filters were not applied to this entry. The sample holds around 47,000 distinct CDR3 sequences; about 3.5% are singletons and the top ten take about 5.6%. Regarding time point: healthy volunteer bleed at 6 weeks. Researchers extracted total RNA from unfractionated whole blood. This clonotype was recorded many times. The antigen is not known.

This clonotype was obtained from a human donor in good health. Some clones in this sample may be carry-over from other donors' samples. The chain recombines TRBV4-2 with TRBJ2-2, with 7 bases matching TRBD2. The source material was whole blood. For the CDR3, the DNA is TGTGCCAGCAGCCCCTACCCAAGCGGGAAGGGCGGGGAGCTGTTTTTT. This gives the protein CASSPYPSGKGGELFF.